This entry is about one TCR beta chain. Its antigen is unidentified. About 0.5 to 1 ug RNA was reverse transcribed with random hexamers. The authors amplified TCR beta CDR3 across 54 Vbeta and 13 Jbeta using immunoSEQ multiplex PCR. TCRdb redid the calling of the immunoSEQ multiplex PCR reads with MiXCR, one entry per CDR3 protein. The sample has approximately 150,000 distinct CDR3 sequences; 85% to 95% are singletons. The data stem from a study of CD8 T cells in Susac syndrome. Study-wide results and caveats: The authors acknowledged that the study's TCR sequencing and HLA analysis involved relatively few individuals.

The T cells that were sequenced for TCR beta were CD8+ and CD4+ cells from blood. The sequence was collected from a human donor with multiple sclerosis. The sequencing sample was made of CD4+ T cells from PBMCs.

The CDR3 region is CASSSQQGARNSPLHF. The CDR3 bases are TGTGCCAGCAGCTCACAACAGGGGGCTAGGAATTCACCCCTCCACTTT. The chain combines TRBV5-6 with TRBJ1-6; 9 bases line up with TRBD1. Germline CDR1 SGHDT, CDR2 YYEEEE. This CDR3 has 16 residues. V gave up 3 bases and J gave up 7 bases; unmatched junction bases: 8.